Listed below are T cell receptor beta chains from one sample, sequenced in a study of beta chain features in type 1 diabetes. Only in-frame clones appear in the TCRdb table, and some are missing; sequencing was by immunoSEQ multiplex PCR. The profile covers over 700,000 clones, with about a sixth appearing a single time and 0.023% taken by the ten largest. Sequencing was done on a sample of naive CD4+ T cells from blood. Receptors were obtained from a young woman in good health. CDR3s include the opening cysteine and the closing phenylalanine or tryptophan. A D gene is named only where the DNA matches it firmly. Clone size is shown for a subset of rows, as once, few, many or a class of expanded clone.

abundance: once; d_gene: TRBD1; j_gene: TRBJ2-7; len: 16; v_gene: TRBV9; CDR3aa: CASSGWDRENSYEQYF; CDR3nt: TGTGCCAGCAGCGGGTGGGACAGGGAAAACTCCTACGAGCAGTACTTC
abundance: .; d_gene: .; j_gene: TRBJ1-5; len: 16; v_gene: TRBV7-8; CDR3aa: CASSYSGRGVNQPQHF; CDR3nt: TGTGCCAGCAGCTACAGCGGGAGGGGCGTGAATCAGCCCCAGCATTTT
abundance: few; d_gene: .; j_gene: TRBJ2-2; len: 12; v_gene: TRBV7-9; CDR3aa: CASSSANGELFF; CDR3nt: TGTGCCAGCAGCTCGGCGAACGGGGAGCTGTTTTTT
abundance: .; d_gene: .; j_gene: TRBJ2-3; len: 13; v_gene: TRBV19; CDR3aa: CASSPREAIGQYF; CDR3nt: TGTGCCAGTAGTCCCCGCGAAGCCATCGGGCAGTATTTT
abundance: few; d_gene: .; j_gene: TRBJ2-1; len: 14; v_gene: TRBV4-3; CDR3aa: CASSQEWGFNEQFF; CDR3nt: TGCGCCAGCAGCCAAGAATGGGGCTTTAATGAGCAGTTCTTC
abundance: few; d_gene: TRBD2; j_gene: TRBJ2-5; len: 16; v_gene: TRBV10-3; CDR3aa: CAISESLAAPLGTQYF; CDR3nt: TGTGCCATCAGTGAGTCGCTAGCGGCCCCTTTGGGGACCCAGTACTTC
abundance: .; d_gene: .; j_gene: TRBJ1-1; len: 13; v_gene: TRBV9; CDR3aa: CASSAGQNTEAFF; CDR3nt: TGTGCCAGCAGCGCCGGGCAGAACACTGAAGCTTTCTTT
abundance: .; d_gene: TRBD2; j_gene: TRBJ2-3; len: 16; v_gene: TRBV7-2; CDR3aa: CASSLGGTSGTDTQYF; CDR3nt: TGTGCCAGCAGCTTAGGAGGGACTAGCGGCACAGATACGCAGTATTTT
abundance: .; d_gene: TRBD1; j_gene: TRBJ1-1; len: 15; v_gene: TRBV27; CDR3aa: CASSSTGTGNTEAFF; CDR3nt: TGTGCCAGCAGTTCCACCGGGACAGGGAACACTGAAGCTTTCTTT
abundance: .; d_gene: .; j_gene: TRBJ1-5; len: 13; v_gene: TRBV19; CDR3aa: CASSRDLNQPQHF; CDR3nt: TGTGCCAGTAGCCGGGACCTCAATCAGCCCCAGCATTTT
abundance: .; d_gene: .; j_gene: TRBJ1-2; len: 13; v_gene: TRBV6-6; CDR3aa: CASRPGWDYGYTF; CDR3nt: TGTGCCAGCAGGCCCGGGTGGGACTATGGCTACACCTTC
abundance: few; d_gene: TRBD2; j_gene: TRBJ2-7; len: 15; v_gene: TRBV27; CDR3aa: CASSLLAGDTYEQYF; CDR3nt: TGTGCCAGCAGTTTATTAGCGGGAGACACCTACGAGCAGTACTTC
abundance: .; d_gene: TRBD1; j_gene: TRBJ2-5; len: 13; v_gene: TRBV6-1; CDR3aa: CASRDRGPSAQYF; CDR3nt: TGTGCCAGCAGGGACAGGGGCCCTTCGGCCCAGTACTTC
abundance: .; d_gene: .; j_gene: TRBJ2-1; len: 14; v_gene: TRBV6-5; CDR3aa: CASRRDDSYNEQFF; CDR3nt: TGTGCCAGCAGACGGGACGACTCCTACAATGAGCAGTTCTTC
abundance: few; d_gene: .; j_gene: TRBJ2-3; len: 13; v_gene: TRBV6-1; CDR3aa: CASSRRGLDTQYF; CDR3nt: TGTGCCAGCAGCAGGAGGGGGCTCGATACGCAGTATTTT
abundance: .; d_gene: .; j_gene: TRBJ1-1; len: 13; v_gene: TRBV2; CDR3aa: CASRNDANTEAFF; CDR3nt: TGTGCCAGCAGGAACGACGCAAACACTGAAGCTTTCTTT
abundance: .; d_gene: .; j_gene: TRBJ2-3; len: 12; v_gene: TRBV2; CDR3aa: CASSRSTDTQYF; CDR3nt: TGTGCCAGCAGTCGATCCACAGATACGCAGTATTTT
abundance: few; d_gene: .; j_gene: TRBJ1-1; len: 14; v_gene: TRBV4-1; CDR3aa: CASSPRQRNTEAFF; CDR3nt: TGCGCCAGCAGCCCTAGACAGAGAAACACTGAAGCTTTCTTT
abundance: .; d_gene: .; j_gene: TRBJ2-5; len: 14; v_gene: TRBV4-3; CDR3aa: CASSQEPTGETQYF; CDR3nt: TGCGCCAGCAGCCAAGAACCGACGGGAGAGACCCAGTACTTC
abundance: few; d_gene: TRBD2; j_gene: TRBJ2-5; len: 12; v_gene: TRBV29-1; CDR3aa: CSVDSSGETQYF; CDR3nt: TGCAGCGTTGATTCTAGCGGGGAGACCCAGTACTTC
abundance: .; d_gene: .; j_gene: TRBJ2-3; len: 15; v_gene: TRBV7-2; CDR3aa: CASSLLASRTDTQYF; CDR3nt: TGTGCCAGCAGCTTACTAGCGTCGAGGACAGATACGCAGTATTTT
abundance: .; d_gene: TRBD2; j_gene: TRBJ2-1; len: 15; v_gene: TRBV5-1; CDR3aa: CASRLAGDSYNEQFF; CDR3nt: TGCGCCAGCAGACTCGCGGGAGACTCCTACAATGAGCAGTTCTTC
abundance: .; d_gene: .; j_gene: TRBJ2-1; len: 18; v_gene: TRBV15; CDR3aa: CATSRDAQPRSSYNEQFF; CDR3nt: TGTGCCACCAGCAGAGATGCACAGCCTAGGAGCTCCTACAATGAGCAGTTCTTC
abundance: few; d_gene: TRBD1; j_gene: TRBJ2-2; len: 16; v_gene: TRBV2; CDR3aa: CASSAQGALFTGELFF; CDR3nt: TGTGCCAGCAGCGCACAGGGGGCCCTTTTCACCGGGGAGCTGTTTTTT
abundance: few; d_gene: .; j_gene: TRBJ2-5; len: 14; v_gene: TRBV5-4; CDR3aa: CASSLRGWQETQYF; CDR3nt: TGTGCCAGCAGCTTGAGAGGGTGGCAAGAGACCCAGTACTTC
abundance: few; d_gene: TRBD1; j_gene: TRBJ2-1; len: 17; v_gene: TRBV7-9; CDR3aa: CASSLGTTGNVDNEQFF; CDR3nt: TGTGCCAGCAGCTTAGGGACGACAGGGAATGTCGACAATGAGCAGTTCTTC
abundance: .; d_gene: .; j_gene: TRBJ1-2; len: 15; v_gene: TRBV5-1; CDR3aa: CASSFVYRGTNGYTF; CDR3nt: TGCGCCAGCAGCTTTGTTTATCGGGGGACTAACGGCTACACCTTC
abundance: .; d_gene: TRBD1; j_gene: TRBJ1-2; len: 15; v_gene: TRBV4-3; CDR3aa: CASSQDLGRGYGYTF; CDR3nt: TGCGCCAGCAGCCAAGATCTCGGCAGGGGGTATGGCTACACCTTC
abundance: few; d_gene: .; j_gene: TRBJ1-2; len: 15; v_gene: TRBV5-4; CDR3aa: CASSLESQVLYGYTF; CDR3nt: TGTGCCAGCAGCTTGGAATCACAGGTCCTCTATGGCTACACCTTC
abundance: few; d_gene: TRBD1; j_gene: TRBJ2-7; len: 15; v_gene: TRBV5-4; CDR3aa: CASSLSGTGGYEQYF; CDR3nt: TGTGCCAGCAGCTTATCCGGGACAGGGGGTTACGAGCAGTACTTC
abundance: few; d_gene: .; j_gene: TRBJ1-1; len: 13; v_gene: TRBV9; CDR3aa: CASSVIGVGEAFF; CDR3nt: TGTGCCAGCAGCGTTATAGGGGTTGGTGAAGCTTTCTTT
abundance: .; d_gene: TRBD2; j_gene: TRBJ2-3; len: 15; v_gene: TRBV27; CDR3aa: CASGKGLADTDTQYF; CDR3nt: TGTGCCAGCGGAAAGGGACTAGCAGACACAGATACGCAGTATTTT
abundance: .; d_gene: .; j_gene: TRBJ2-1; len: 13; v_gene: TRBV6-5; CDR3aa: CASSYSAYNEQFF; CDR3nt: TGTGCCAGCAGTTACTCTGCATACAATGAGCAGTTCTTC
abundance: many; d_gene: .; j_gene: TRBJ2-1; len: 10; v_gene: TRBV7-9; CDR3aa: CASSPGEQFF; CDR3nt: TGTGCCAGCAGCCCGGGGGAGCAGTTCTTC
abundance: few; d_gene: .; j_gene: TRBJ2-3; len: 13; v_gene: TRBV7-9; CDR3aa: CASSPQGVDTQYF; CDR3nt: TGTGCCAGCAGCCCACAGGGAGTCGATACGCAGTATTTT
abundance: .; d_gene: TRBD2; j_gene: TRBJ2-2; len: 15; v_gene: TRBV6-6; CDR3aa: CASSYSRTRVGELFF; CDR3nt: TGTGCCAGCAGTTACTCCCGGACTAGAGTCGGGGAGCTGTTTTTT
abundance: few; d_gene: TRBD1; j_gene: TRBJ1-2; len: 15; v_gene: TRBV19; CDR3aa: CASSIAPATGTGYTF; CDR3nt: TGTGCCAGTAGTATAGCCCCCGCGACAGGGACTGGCTACACCTTC
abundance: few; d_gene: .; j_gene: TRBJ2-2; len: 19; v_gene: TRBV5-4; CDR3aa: CASSSGPEEGHGDTGELFF; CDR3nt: TGTGCCAGCAGCTCGGGTCCCGAGGAGGGACACGGCGACACCGGGGAGCTGTTTTTT
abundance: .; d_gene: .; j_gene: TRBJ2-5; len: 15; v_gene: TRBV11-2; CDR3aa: CASSPEGSVQETQYF; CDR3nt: TGTGCCAGCAGTCCAGAAGGGTCTGTACAAGAGACCCAGTACTTC
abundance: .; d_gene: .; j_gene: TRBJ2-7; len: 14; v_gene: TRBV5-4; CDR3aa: CASSQGTDSYEQYF; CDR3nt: TGTGCCAGCAGCCAAGGGACTGACTCCTACGAGCAGTACTTC
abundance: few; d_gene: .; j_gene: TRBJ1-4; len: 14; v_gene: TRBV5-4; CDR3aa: CASSLGQTNEKLFF; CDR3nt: TGTGCCAGCAGCTTGGGACAGACGAATGAAAAACTGTTTTTT